The clone carrying this T cell receptor (beta chain) was observed many times. Combining a sample-barcoded 5' primer with a J-beta primer mix, a second PCR ran for 7 to 11 cycles. Each CDR3 protein is one row after TCRdb ran MiXCR on the 5' RACE reads. The sample records around 400,000 distinct CDR3 sequences, about 49% being singletons. This record belongs to a study of blood T cells in healthy people across ages. Per the germline V gene, CDR1 is SGHRS and CDR2 is YFSETQ. This CDR3 contains 13 residues. The ends lost 5 bases at V and 3 bases at J; junction bases unmatched: 5. Specimen: blood. The TCR originated in a man in his sixties in good health. The rearrangement links TRBV5-1 to TRBJ2-7; 7 bases align to TRBD2. The CDR3 region has the DNA TGCGCCAGCAGTGGGCGCGGGGGCTACGAGCAGTACTTC. Amino acids: CASSGRGGYEQYF.